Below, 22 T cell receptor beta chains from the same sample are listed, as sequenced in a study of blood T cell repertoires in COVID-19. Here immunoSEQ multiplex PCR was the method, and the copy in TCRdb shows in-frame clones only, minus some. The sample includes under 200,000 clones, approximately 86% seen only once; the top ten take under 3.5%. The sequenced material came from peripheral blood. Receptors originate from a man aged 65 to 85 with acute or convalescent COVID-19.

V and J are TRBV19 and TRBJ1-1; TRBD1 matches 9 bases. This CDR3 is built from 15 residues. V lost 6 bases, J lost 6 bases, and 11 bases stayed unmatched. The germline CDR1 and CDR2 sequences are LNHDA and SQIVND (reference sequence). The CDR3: CASSTGTGYRAEAFF. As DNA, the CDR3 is TGTGCCAGTAGCACCGGGACAGGGTATCGTGCTGAAGCTTTCTTT. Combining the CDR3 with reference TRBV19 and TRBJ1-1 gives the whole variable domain DGGITQSPKYLFRKEGQNVTLSCEQNLNHDAMYWYRQDPGQGLRLIYYSQIVNDFQKGDIAEGYSVSREKKESFPLTVTSAQKNPTAFYLCASSTGTGYRAEAFFGQGTRLTVV.

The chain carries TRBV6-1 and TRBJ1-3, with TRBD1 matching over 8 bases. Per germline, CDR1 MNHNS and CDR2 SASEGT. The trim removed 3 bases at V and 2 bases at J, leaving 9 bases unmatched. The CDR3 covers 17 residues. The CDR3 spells CASSEFYRTGPGNTIYF. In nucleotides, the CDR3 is TGTGCCAGCAGTGAGTTTTATAGGACAGGGCCTGGAAACACCATATATTTT.

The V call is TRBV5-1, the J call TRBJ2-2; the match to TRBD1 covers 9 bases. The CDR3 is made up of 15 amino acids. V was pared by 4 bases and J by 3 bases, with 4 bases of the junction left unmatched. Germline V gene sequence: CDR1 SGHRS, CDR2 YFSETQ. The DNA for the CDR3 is TGCGCCAGCAGCCCCGGGACAGGGTACACCGGGGAGCTGTTTTTT. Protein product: CASSPGTGYTGELFF.

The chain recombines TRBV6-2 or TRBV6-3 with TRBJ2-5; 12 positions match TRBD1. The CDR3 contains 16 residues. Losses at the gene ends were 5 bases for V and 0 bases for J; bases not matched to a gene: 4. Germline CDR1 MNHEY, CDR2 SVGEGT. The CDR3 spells CASSKGTGGYQETQYF. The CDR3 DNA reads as TGTGCCAGCAGTAAGGGGACAGGGGGCTACCAAGAGACCCAGTACTTC.

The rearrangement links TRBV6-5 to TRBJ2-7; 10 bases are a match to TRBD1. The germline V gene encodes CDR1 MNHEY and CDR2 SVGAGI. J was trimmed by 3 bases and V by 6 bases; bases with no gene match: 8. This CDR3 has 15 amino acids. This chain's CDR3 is CASRAGQGYGYEQYF. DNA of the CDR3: TGTGCCAGCAGGGCGGGACAGGGGTATGGCTACGAGCAGTACTTC.

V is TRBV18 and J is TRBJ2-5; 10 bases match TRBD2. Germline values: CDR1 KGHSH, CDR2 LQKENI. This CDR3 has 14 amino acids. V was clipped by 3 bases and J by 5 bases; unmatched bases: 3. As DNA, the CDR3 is TGTGCCAGCTCACCGCCGGGACTAGCGGAGACCCAGTACTTC. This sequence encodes CASSPPGLAETQYF.

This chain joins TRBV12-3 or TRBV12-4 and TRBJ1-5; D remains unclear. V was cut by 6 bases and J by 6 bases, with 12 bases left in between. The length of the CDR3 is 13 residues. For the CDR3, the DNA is TGTGCCAGCAGCGTGTTAGCAACTCAGCCCCAGCATTTT. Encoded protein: CASSVLATQPQHF.

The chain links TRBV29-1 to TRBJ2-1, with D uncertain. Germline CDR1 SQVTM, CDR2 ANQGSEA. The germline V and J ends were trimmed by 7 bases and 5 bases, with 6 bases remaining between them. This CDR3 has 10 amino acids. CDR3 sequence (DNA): TGCAGCGGAGGTCACAATGAGCAGTTCTTC. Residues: CSGGHNEQFF.

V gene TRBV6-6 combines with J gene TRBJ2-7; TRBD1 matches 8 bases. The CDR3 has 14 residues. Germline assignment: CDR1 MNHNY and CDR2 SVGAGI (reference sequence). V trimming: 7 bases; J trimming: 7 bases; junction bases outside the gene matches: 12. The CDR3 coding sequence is TGTGCCAGCAACCCGGCGGACAGGGTAGGTGAGCAGTACTTC. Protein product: CASNPADRVGEQYF.

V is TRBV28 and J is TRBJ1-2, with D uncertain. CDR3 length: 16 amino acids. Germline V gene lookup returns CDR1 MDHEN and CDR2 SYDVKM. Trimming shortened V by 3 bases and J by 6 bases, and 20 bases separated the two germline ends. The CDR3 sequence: CASSLSSLLTADGYTF. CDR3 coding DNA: TGTGCCAGCAGTTTGAGTAGCCTCCTTACCGCGGATGGCTACACCTTC.

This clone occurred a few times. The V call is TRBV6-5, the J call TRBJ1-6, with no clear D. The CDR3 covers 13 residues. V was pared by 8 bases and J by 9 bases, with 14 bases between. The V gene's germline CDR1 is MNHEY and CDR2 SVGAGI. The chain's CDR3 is CASAKPPSSPLHF. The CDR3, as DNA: TGTGCCAGCGCGAAACCCCCGAGTTCACCCCTCCACTTT.

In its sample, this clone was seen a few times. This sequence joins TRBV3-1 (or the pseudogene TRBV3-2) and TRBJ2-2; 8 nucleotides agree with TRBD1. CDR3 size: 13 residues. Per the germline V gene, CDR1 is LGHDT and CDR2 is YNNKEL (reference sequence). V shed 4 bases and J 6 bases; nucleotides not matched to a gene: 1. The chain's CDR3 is CASSLQGAGELFF. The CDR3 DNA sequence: TGTGCCAGCAGCCTACAGGGGGCCGGGGAGCTGTTTTTT.

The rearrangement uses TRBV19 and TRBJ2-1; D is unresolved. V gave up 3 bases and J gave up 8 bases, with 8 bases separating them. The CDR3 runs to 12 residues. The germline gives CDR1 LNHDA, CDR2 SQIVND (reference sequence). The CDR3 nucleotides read TGTGCCAGTAGTATCCCCCGGGATGAGCAGTTCTTC. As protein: CASSIPRDEQFF.

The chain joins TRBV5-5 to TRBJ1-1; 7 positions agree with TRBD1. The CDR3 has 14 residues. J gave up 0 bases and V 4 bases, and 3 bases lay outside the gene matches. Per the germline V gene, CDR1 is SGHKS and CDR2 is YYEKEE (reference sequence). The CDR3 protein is CASSDRVMNTEAFF. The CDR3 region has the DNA TGTGCCAGCAGCGACAGGGTGATGAACACTGAAGCTTTCTTT.

CDR3 in DNA: TGCGCCAGCAGCCAAGGCAGGGGCACAGATACGCAGTATTTT. This translates into CASSQGRGTDTQYF. The V gene is TRBV4-1, the J gene TRBJ2-3; maybe TRBD1 (5 bases). Germline V gene sequence: CDR1 MGHRA, CDR2 YSYEKL. CDR3 length: 14 residues. Trimming left V 1 base short and J 1 base short, with 6 bases between.

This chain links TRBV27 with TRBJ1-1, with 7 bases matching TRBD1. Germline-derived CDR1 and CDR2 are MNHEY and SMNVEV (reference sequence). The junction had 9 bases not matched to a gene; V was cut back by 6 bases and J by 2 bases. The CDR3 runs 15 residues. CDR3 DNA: TGTGCCAGCAGCGCCACGGGACAGACAAACACTGAAGCTTTCTTT. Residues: CASSATGQTNTEAFF.

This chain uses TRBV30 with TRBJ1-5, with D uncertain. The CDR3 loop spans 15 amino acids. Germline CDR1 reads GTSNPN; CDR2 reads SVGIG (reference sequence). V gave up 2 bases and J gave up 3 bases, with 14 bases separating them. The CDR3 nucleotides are TGTGCCTGGAGTCCGACCGGGCGGGACAATCAGCCCCAGCATTTT. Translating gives CAWSPTGRDNQPQHF.

CDR3 in amino acids: CASSGDRGLDRAFF. DNA of the CDR3: TGTGCCAGCAGTGGAGACAGGGGGCTCGATCGGGCTTTCTTT. The chain is built from TRBV9 and TRBJ1-1; 10 positions agree with TRBD1. CDR1 and CDR2 from the germline V gene are SGDLS and YYNGEE. CDR3 length: 14 residues. Trimming at V came to 5 bases and at J to 11 bases, leaving 12 bases not matched to a gene.

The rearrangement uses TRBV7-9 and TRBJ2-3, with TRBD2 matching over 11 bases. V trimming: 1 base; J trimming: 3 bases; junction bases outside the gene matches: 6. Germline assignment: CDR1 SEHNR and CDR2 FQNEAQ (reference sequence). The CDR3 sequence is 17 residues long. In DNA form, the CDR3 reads TGTGCCAGCAGCTTAGAGTTCCTAGCGGGAGGAACAGATACGCAGTATTTT. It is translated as CASSLEFLAGGTDTQYF.

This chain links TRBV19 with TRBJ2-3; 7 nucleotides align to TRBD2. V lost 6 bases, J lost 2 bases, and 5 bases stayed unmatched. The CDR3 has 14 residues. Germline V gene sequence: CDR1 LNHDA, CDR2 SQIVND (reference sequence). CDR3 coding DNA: TGTGCCAGTAGCGCTAGCGGCCCCACAGATACGCAGTATTTT. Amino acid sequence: CASSASGPTDTQYF. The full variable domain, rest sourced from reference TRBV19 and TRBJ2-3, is DGGITQSPKYLFRKEGQNVTLSCEQNLNHDAMYWYRQDPGQGLRLIYYSQIVNDFQKGDIAEGYSVSREKKESFPLTVTSAQKNPTAFYLCASSASGPTDTQYFGPGTRLTVL.

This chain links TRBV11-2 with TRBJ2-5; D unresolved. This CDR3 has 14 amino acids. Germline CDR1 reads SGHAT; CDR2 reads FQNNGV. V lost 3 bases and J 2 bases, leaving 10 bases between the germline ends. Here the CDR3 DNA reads TGTGCCAGCAGCTTGGTGACTCCACAAGAGACCCAGTACTTC. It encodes CASSLVTPQETQYF.

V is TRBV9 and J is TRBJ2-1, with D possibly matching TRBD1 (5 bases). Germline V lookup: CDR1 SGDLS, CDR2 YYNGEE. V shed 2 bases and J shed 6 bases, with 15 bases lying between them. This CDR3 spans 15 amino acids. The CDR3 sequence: CASSVQGSYLNEQFF. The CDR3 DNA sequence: TGTGCCAGCAGCGTTCAGGGCAGCTACCTCAATGAGCAGTTCTTC.